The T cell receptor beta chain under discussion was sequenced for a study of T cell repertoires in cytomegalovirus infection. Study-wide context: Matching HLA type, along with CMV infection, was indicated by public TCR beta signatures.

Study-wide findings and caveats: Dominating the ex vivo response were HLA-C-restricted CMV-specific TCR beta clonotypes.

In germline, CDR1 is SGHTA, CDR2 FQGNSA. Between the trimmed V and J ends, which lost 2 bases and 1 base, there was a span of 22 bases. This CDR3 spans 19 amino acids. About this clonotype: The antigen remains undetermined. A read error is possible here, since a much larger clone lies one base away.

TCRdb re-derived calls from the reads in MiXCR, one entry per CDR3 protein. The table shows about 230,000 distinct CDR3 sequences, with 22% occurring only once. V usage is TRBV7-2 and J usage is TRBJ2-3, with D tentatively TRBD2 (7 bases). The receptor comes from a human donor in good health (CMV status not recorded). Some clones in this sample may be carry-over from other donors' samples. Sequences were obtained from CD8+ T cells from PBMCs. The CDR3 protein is CASSLPFSTGGGRTDTQYF. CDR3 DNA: TGTGCCAGCAGCTTACCCTTCTCTACCGGCGGGGGCCGCACAGATACGCAGTATTTT.